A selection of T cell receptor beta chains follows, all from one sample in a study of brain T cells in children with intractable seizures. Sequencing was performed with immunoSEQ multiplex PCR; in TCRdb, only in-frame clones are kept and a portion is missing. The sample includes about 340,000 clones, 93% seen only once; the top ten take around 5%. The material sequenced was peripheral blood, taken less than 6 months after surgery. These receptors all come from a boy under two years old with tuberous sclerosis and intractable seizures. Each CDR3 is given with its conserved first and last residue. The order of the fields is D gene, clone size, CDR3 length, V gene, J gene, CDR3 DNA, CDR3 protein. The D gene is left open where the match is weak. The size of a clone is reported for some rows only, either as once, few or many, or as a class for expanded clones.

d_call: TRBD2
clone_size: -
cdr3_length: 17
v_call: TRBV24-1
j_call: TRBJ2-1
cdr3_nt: TGTGCCACCAGTGATCCGAGTACTAGCGGTCCCTACAATGAGCAGTTCTTC
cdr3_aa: CATSDPSTSGPYNEQFF

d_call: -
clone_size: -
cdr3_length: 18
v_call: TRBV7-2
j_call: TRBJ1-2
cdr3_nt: TGTGCCAGCAGCTTATCAGGGGATATTCCGGGCGCCGGTAGTGGCTACACCTTC
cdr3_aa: CASSLSGDIPGAGSGYTF

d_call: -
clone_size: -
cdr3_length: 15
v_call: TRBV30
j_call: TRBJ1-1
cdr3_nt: TGTGCCTGGAGTCCGAGATCCGGGGGGAACACTGAAGCTTTCTTT
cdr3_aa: CAWSPRSGGNTEAFF

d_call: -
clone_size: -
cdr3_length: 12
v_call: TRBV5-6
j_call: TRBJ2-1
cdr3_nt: TGTGCCAGCAGGGCAGAAAACAATGAGCAGTTCTTC
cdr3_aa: CASRAENNEQFF

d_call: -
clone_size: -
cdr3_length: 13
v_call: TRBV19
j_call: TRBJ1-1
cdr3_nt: TGTGCCAGTAGGACGCTACAGGGCTCTGAAGCTTTCTTT
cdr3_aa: CASRTLQGSEAFF

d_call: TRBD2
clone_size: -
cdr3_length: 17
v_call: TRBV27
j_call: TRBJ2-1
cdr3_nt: TGTGCCAGCAGTTTGAGTAGCGGGAGGGCCTCCTACAATGAGCAGTTCTTC
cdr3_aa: CASSLSSGRASYNEQFF

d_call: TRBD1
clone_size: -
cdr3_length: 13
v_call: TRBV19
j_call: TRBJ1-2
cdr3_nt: TGTGCCAGTAGCCCAGGGGGCCTGGCTGGCTACACCTTC
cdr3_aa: CASSPGGLAGYTF

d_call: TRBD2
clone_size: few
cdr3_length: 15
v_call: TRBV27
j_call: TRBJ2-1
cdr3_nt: TGTGCCAGCGGTTCTAGCGGGAGCCCCTACAATGAGCAGTTCTTC
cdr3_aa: CASGSSGSPYNEQFF

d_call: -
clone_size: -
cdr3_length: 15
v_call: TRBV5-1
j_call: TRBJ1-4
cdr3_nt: TGCGCCAGCAGCCCCAGTACTGGGGGTGGGGAAAAACTGTTTTTT
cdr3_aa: CASSPSTGGGEKLFF

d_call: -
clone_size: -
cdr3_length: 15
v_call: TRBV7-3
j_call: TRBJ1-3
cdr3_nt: TGTGCCAGCAGCTTTTCAGGGGACTCTGGAAACACCATATATTTT
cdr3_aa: CASSFSGDSGNTIYF

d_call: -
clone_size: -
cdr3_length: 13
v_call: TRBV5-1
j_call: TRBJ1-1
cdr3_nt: TGCGCCAGCAGCTTGGTTCGGGACACTGAAGCTTTCTTT
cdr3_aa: CASSLVRDTEAFF

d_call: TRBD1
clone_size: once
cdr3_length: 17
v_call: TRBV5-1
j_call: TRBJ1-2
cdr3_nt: TGCGCCAGCAGCGTTGGGACAGCTGGAAGGGTCCACTATGGCTACACCTTC
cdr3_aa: CASSVGTAGRVHYGYTF

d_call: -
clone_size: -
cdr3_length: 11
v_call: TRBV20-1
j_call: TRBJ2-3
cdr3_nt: TGCAGTGCTCTCAGGGAAGATACGCAGTATTTT
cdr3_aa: CSALREDTQYF

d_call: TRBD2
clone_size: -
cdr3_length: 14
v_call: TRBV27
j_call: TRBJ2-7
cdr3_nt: TGTGCCAGCAGTTTCACTAGCGGACCCTACGAGCAGTACTTC
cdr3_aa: CASSFTSGPYEQYF

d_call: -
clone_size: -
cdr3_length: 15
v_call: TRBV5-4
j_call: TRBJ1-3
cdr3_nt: TGTGCCAGCAGCTTGGGGGGAGCAGCTGGAAACACCATATATTTT
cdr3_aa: CASSLGGAAGNTIYF

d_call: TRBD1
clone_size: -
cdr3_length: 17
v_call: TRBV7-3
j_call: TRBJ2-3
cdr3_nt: TGTGCCAGCAGCTATAAGACAGGGGGCTCCCCCACAGATACGCAGTATTTT
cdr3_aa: CASSYKTGGSPTDTQYF

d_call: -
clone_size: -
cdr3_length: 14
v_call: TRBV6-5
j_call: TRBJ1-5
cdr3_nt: TGTGCCAGCATGGTGCGGAGGGAATGGCAGCCCCAGCATTTT
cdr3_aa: CASMVRREWQPQHF

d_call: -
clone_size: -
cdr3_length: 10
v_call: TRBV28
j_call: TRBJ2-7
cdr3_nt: TGTGCCAGCAGTCCGGGACCCTTTGACTTC
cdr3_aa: CASSPGPFDF

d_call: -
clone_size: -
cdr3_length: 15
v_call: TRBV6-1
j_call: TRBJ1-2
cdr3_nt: TGTGCCAGCAGTGAATTGGGGGCTTTCAACTATGGCTACACCTTC
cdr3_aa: CASSELGAFNYGYTF

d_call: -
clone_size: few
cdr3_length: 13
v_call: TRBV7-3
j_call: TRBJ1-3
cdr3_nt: TGTGCCAGCAGCCCGCAGGATGGAAACACCATATATTTT
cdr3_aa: CASSPQDGNTIYF

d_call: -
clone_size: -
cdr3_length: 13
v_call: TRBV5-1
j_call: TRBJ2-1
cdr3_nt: TGCGCCAGCAGCGCCGGGACTTTCCATGAGCAGTTCTTC
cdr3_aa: CASSAGTFHEQFF

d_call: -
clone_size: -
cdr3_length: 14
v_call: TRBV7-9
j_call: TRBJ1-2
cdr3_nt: TGTGCCAGCAGCGGCGACATTTTTAACTATGGCTACACCTTC
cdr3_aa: CASSGDIFNYGYTF

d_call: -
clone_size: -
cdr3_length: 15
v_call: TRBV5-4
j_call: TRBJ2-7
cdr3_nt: TGTGCCAGCAGCCTGGGAACGCCAGCCTCCTACGAGCAGTACTTC
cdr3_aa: CASSLGTPASYEQYF

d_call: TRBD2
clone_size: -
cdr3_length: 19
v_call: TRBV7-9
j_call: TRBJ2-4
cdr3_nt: TGTGCCAGCAGCTTAAGTCCAGGACTAGCGGAGCCAGCCAAAAACATTCAGTACTTC
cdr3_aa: CASSLSPGLAEPAKNIQYF

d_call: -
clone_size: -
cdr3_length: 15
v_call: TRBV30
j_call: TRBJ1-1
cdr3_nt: TGTGCCTGGAGGTGGGGTGGCAGGGGTAACACTGAAGCTTTCTTT
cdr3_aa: CAWRWGGRGNTEAFF

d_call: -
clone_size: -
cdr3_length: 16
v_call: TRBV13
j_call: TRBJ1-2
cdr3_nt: TGTGCCAGCAGCTTAGGTCCGGACGGCTCTAACTATGGCTACACCTTC
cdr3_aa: CASSLGPDGSNYGYTF

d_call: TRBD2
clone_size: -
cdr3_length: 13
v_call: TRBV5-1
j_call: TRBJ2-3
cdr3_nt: TGCGCCAGCAACATACGGGGGGCAGATACGCAGTATTTT
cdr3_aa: CASNIRGADTQYF

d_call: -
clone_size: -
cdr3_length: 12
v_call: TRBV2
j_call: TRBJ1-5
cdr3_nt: TGTGCCAGCAGCTATGACAGAGCTCCCCAGCATTTT
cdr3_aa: CASSYDRAPQHF

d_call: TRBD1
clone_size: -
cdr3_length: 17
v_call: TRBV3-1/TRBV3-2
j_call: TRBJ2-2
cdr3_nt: TGTGCCAGCAGCCAAGATTGGAGACAGGGCTTCACCGGGGAGCTGTTTTTT
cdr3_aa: CASSQDWRQGFTGELFF

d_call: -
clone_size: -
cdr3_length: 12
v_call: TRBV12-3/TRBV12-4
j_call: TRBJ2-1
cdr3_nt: TGTGCCAGCGCAACAAGGGCTGGCGAGCAGTTCTTC
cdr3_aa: CASATRAGEQFF

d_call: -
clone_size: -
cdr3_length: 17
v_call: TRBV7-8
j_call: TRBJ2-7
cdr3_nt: TGTGCCAGCAGCTTAGTCCCCACCGGGACACTTACTTACGAGCAGTACTTC
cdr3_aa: CASSLVPTGTLTYEQYF

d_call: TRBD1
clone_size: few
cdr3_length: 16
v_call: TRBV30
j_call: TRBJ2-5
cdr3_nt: TGTGCCTGGAGTGAGCCCAACAGGGGGCCTGGAGAGACCCAGTACTTC
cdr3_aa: CAWSEPNRGPGETQYF

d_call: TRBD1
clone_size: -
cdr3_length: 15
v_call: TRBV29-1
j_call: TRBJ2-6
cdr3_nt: TGCAGCGCTGGGACAGGTAACTCTGGGGCCAACGTCCTGACTTTC
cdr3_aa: CSAGTGNSGANVLTF

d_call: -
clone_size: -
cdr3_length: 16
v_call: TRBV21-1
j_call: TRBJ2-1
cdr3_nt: TGTGCCAGCAGCAAAGTGTCGACTAGCGGGAAGGGTGAGCAGTTCTTC
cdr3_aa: CASSKVSTSGKGEQFF

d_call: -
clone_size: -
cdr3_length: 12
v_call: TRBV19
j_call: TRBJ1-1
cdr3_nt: TGTGCCAGTTCTCCCTGGAACGCTGAAGCTTTCTTT
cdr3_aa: CASSPWNAEAFF

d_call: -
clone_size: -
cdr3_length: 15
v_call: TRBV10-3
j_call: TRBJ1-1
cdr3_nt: TGTGCCATCAGTGAATCCAACAGGAGGGAGACTGAAGCTTTCTTT
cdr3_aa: CAISESNRRETEAFF

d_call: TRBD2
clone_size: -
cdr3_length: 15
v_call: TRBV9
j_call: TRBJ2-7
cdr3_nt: TGTGCCAGCAGCGTCGGCGGGAGCCAGAACTACGAGCAGTACTTC
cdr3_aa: CASSVGGSQNYEQYF

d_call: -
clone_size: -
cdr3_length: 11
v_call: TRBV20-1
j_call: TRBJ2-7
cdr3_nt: TGCAGTTCGAGCAGCTCCTACGAGCAGTACTTC
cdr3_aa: CSSSSSYEQYF

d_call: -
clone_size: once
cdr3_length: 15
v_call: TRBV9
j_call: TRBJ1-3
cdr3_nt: TGTGCCAGCAGCGTAGTGGGGACCTCTGGAAACACCATATATTTT
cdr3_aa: CASSVVGTSGNTIYF

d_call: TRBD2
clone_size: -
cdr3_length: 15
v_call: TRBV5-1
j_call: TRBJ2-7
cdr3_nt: TGCGCCAGCCGATTTCGGTCTAGCGGGATCTACGAGCAGTACTTC
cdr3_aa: CASRFRSSGIYEQYF

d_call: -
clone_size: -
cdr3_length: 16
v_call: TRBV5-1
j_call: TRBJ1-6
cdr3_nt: TGCGCCAGCAGCTTGAGGGGAGAGGGTCGTAATTCACCCCTCCACTTT
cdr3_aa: CASSLRGEGRNSPLHF

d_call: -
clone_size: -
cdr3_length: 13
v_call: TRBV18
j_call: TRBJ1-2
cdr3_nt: TGTGCCAGCTCACCTCCCGGGGCCGATGGCTACACCTTC
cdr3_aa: CASSPPGADGYTF

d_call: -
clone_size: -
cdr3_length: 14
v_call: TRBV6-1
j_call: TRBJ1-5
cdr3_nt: TGTGCCAGCAGTCAGTGGGGGGGCAATCAGCCCCAGCATTTT
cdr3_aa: CASSQWGGNQPQHF

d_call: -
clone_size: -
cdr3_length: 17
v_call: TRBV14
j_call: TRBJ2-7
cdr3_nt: TGTGCCAGCAGCCAAGCGACTACGGGGCTGCATTCCTACGAGCAGTACTTC
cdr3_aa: CASSQATTGLHSYEQYF

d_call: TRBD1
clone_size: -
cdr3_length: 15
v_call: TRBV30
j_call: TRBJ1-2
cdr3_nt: TGTGCCTGGAGTGTACGTAGGACAGGGGGCTATGGCTACACCTTC
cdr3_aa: CAWSVRRTGGYGYTF

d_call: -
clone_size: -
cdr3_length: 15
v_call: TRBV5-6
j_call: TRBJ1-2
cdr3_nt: TGTGCCAGCAGCTTGCAGAGAGCCGCTAACTATGGCTACACCTTC
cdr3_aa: CASSLQRAANYGYTF

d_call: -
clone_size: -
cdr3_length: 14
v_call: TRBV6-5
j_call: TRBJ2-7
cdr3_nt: TGTGCCAGCAGTTACAGGGCCAGCTCCTACGAGCAGTACTTC
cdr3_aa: CASSYRASSYEQYF

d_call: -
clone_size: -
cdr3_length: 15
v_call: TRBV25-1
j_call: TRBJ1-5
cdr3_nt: TGTGCCAGCAGTGAACCTGGGGGGGGCAATCAGCCCCAGCATTTT
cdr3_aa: CASSEPGGGNQPQHF

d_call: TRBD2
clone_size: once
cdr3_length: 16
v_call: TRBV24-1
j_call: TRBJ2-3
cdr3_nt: TGTGCCACCAGTGACCTCAGCGGGAGTGGCACAGATACGCAGTATTTT
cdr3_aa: CATSDLSGSGTDTQYF

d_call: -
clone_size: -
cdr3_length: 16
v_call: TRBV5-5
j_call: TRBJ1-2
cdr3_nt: TGTGCCAGCAGCTCATCTGTGGCAGGAGCTGTCTATGGCTACACCTTC
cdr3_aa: CASSSSVAGAVYGYTF